One sample yielded the 30 T cell receptor beta chains listed below, sequenced in a study of blood T cells in healthy people across ages. PCR was performed a second time for about 7 to 11 cycles using a sample-barcoded 5' primer and a J-beta primer mix. MiXCR, run by TCRdb on the 5' RACE reads, gives a single entry per CDR3 protein. The data contain 650,000 to 950,000 distinct CDR3 sequences, around 42% of them singletons. The sequencing input was blood. All receptors come from a man in his sixties in good health.

The rearrangement joins TRBV5-1 to TRBJ1-1; no clear D gene. V dropped 0 bases and J dropped 1 base, with 4 bases sitting between them. This CDR3 is built from 13 residues. The germline V gene encodes CDR1 SGHRS and CDR2 YFSETQ. This CDR3 is CASSLDENTEAFF. The CDR3, as DNA: TGCGCCAGCAGCTTGGATGAGAACACTGAAGCTTTCTTT.

The rearrangement uses TRBV12-3 or TRBV12-4 and TRBJ2-2; 7 bases align to TRBD1. The trim removed 5 bases at V and 4 bases at J, leaving 7 bases unmatched. CDR3 length equals 15 residues. CDR3 amino acids: CASSVRQGGTGELFF. The CDR3 DNA follows: TGTGCCAGCAGTGTGCGACAGGGCGGCACCGGGGAGCTGTTTTTT.

This sequence joins TRBV11-1 and TRBJ2-1; 9 nucleotides match TRBD1. Germline-derived CDR1 and CDR2 are SGHAT and FQDESV (reference sequence). This CDR3 is 22 amino acids long. V was clipped by 4 bases and J by 0 bases; unmatched bases: 22. CDR3 coding DNA: TGTGCCAGCAGCTCTTTACCGAACTTCCCGGGACAGGGACGCAGCTCCTACAATGAGCAGTTCTTC. Protein sequence: CASSSLPNFPGQGRSSYNEQFF.

J is TRBJ2-3 and V is TRBV20-1; D might be TRBD2 (6 bases). V shed 0 bases and J shed 4 bases, with 17 bases lying between them. Germline V lookup: CDR1 DFQATT, CDR2 SNEGSKA (reference sequence). The CDR3 totals 16 residues. CDR3 sequence: CSARDPGTRNADTQYF. The CDR3 DNA reads as TGCAGTGCTAGAGATCCTGGGACTCGAAACGCAGATACGCAGTATTTT.

With regard to this clonotype: A junction end diverges from the germline sequence, so it may reflect a read error. This chain joins TRBV6-1 and TRBJ2-3; 9 nucleotides match TRBD2. Germline CDR1 reads MNHNS; CDR2 reads SASEGT. This CDR3 region has 15 residues. The CDR3 sequence is CASREAGGVTDTQYF. The CDR3 DNA sequence: TGTGCCAGCAGGGAAGCGGGGGGAGTTACAGATACGCAGTATTTT.

The chain combines TRBV7-3 with TRBJ1-1; D is unclear. V lost 5 bases to trimming and J lost 3 bases, with 10 bases between them. Germline CDR1 is SGHTA and CDR2 is FQGTGA. This CDR3 spans 13 amino acids. This chain's CDR3 is CASSQDPDTEAFF. CDR3 nucleotide sequence: TGTGCCAGCAGCCAGGACCCTGACACTGAAGCTTTCTTT.

The chain combines TRBV7-2 with TRBJ2-4; 8 nucleotides align to TRBD1. This CDR3 contains 17 residues. The J segment lost 4 bases and the V segment lost 5 bases, leaving 13 bases of the junction unmatched. Germline V lookup: CDR1 SGHTA, CDR2 FQGNSA. The CDR3 loop reads CASSTGTGSPEKNIQYF. The CDR3 DNA is TGTGCCAGCAGCACCGGGACAGGCAGTCCCGAAAAAAACATTCAGTACTTC.

This clonotype was recorded a few times. This chain joins TRBV5-1 and TRBJ1-5; TRBD1 aligns across 8 bases. Germline loops: CDR1 SGHRS, CDR2 YFSETQ. V lost 4 bases, J lost 3 bases, and 0 bases stayed unmatched. This CDR3 has 13 amino acids. DNA for the CDR3: TGCGCCAGCAGCCAGGGGGCCAATCAGCCCCAGCATTTT. Its protein is CASSQGANQPQHF.

V is TRBV7-8 and J is TRBJ2-7; D could derive from TRBD1 or TRBD2 (5 bases each). V dropped 5 bases and J dropped 10 bases, with 15 bases sitting between them. The CDR3 sequence is 12 residues long. Germline V gene lookup returns CDR1 SGHVS and CDR2 FQNEAQ. The DNA of the CDR3 is TGTGCCAGCAGCCCGTCGGGACCAGAACAGTACTTC. Protein product: CASSPSGPEQYF.

This clonotype was counted a few times. The chain employs TRBV20-1 and TRBJ2-7; D is possibly TRBD1 (5 bases). The CDR3 sequence is 14 residues long. From germline, CDR1 is DFQATT and CDR2 SNEGSKA (reference sequence). The germline V and J ends were trimmed by 0 bases and 0 bases, with 9 bases remaining between them. The CDR3 here is CSARDIQDSYEQYF. In DNA form, the CDR3 reads TGCAGTGCTAGAGATATACAGGACTCCTACGAGCAGTACTTC.

CDR3 DNA: TGCGCCAGCAGCCATATTGGGGTACAAGAGACCCAGTACTTC. Translation gives CASSHIGVQETQYF. The V gene is TRBV4-1, the J gene TRBJ2-7; no clear D. The assigned J gene may be wrong: the sequence end matches TRBJ2-5 better. The CDR3 is made up of 14 amino acids. Germline CDR1 and CDR2: MGHRA and YSYEKL.

This clonotype was seen a handful of times. This chain connects TRBV20-1 to TRBJ2-3; possibly TRBD1 for D (5 bases). Germline CDR1 reads DFQATT; CDR2 reads SNEGSKA (reference sequence). Trimming cost V 4 bases and J 0 bases, with 11 bases left between them. CDR3 length equals 14 residues. The CDR3 spells CSAKVGPSTDTQYF. For the CDR3, the DNA is TGCAGTGCTAAAGTGGGGCCTAGCACAGATACGCAGTATTTT.

This sequence joins TRBV15 and TRBJ2-5, with 7 bases that match TRBD1. CDR3 length equals 15 residues. Germline CDR1 LNHNV, CDR2 YYDKDF (reference sequence). V was clipped by 0 bases and J by 2 bases; unmatched bases: 3. The CDR3 spells CATSREPDRQETQYF. The CDR3 DNA reads TGTGCCACCAGCAGAGAACCGGACAGGCAAGAGACCCAGTACTTC.

The gene calls are TRBV4-3 and TRBJ2-1; tentatively, D is TRBD2 (6 bases). Germline V gene lookup returns CDR1 LGHNA and CDR2 YSLEER. This CDR3 comprises 14 residues. The V and J ends lost 3 bases and 5 bases respectively, with 11 bases between them. The CDR3 DNA sequence: TGCGCCAGCAGCCAGGGGACTTATGACAATGAGCAGTTCTTC. Its protein product is CASSQGTYDNEQFF.

Only a few counts were recorded for this clonotype. The CDR3, as DNA: TGTGCCATCAGTGAGTTGGGGGGGACTGAAGCTTTCTTT. Protein product: CAISELGGTEAFF. This rearrangement joins TRBV10-3 to TRBJ1-1; tentatively, D is TRBD1 (5 bases). Germline CDR1 reads ENHRY; CDR2 reads SYGVKD. This CDR3 has 13 residues. Deletions cut 1 base from V and 5 bases from J, with 8 bases between.

This clonotype showed up just a few times. The chain employs TRBV10-3 and TRBJ2-1; the match to TRBD1 covers 12 bases. Trimming took 6 bases from V and 2 from J; bases not matched to a gene: 11. This CDR3 is built from 18 residues. Germline values: CDR1 ENHRY, CDR2 SYGVKD. CDR3 sequence reads: CAIRGQGANLAAYNEQFF. CDR3 DNA sequence: TGTGCCATCAGGGGACAGGGGGCGAACTTAGCTGCCTACAATGAGCAGTTCTTC.

The chain recombines TRBV9 with TRBJ1-4; D may be TRBD1 (5 bases). Looked up from germline, CDR1 is SGDLS and CDR2 is YYNGEE. The CDR3 has 14 amino acids. Trimming shortened V by 3 bases and J by 0 bases, and 6 bases separated the two germline ends. CDR3 loop: CASSGDATNEKLFF. The CDR3 DNA reads TGTGCCAGCAGCGGGGACGCAACTAATGAAAAACTGTTTTTT. The whole variable domain, filled in from reference TRBV9 and TRBJ1-4, reads DSGVTQTPKHLITATGQRVTLRCSPRSGDLSVYWYQQSLDQGLQFLIQYYNGEERAKGNILERFSAQQFPDLHSELNLSSLELGDSALYFCASSGDATNEKLFFGSGTQLSVL.

The V call is TRBV20-1, the J call TRBJ1-2; D perhaps matches TRBD1 (5 bases). Trimming left V 5 bases short and J 6 bases short, with 16 bases between. Germline values: CDR1 DFQATT, CDR2 SNEGSKA (reference sequence). The CDR3 contains 13 residues. The CDR3 sequence is CSAPHQGANGYTF. The DNA for the CDR3 is TGCAGTGCTCCTCACCAGGGCGCCAATGGCTACACCTTC.

A few counts support this clonotype. V gene TRBV12-3 or TRBV12-4 combines with J gene TRBJ2-3; D unclear. CDR3 length: 11 residues. Trimming shortened V by 3 bases and J by 9 bases, and 7 bases separated the two germline ends. The CDR3 protein is CASSLAITQYF. Here the CDR3 DNA reads TGTGCCAGCAGTTTGGCGATCACGCAGTATTTT.

The chain joins TRBV4-3 to TRBJ1-2; 9 nucleotides agree with TRBD1. The CDR3 totals 14 residues. Looked up from germline, CDR1 is LGHNA and CDR2 is YSLEER. J lost 6 bases, V lost 2 bases, and 4 bases had no gene match. This chain's CDR3 is CASSQHRGRNGYTF. DNA for the CDR3: TGCGCCAGCAGCCAACACAGGGGGCGGAATGGCTACACCTTC.

The gene calls are TRBV2 and TRBJ2-1; 9 bases are shared with TRBD1. The CDR3 loop spans 14 amino acids. Trimming cost V 8 bases and J 4 bases; bases outside gene matches: 6. CDR1 and CDR2 (germline): SNHLY, FYNNEI. CDR3 in DNA: TGTGCCAGCGGGGACAGGGTGGGATACAATGAGCAGTTCTTC. This sequence encodes CASGDRVGYNEQFF.

The chain has TRBV7-9 and TRBJ2-3; the match to TRBD1 covers 11 bases. CDR3 size: 15 residues. J was trimmed by 6 bases and V by 6 bases; bases with no gene match: 8. CDR1 SEHNR and CDR2 FQNEAQ come from the germline V gene (reference sequence). Here the CDR3 DNA reads TGTGCCAGCAGACGGACAGGGGGCGGGCGGGATACGCAGTATTTT. As protein: CASRRTGGGRDTQYF.

This chain connects TRBV12-3 or TRBV12-4 to TRBJ2-4, with 7 nucleotides matching TRBD1. V gave up 6 bases and J gave up 1 base; unmatched junction bases: 6. The CDR3 loop spans 15 amino acids. The CDR3 reads CASSHLGQAKNIQYF. The CDR3 DNA sequence: TGTGCCAGCAGCCACTTGGGACAGGCCAAAAACATTCAGTACTTC.

Many counts were recorded for this clonotype. V is TRBV4-2 and J is TRBJ2-1; TRBD2 matches at 9 bases. CDR3 length: 16 residues. Germline CDR1 LGHNA, CDR2 YNFKEQ. J gave up 9 bases and V 2 bases, and 11 bases lay outside the gene matches. This CDR3 is CASSQNGGGAFGEQFF. The CDR3 bases are TGTGCCAGCAGCCAAAATGGCGGGGGGGCTTTTGGTGAGCAGTTCTTC.

This clonotype appeared many times. This chain links TRBV20-1 with TRBJ2-1, with TRBD2 matching over 16 bases. Germline-derived CDR1 and CDR2 are DFQATT and SNEGSKA (reference sequence). Trimming removed 1 base from V and 7 bases from J; junction bases left unmatched: 16. This CDR3 spans 20 amino acids. The DNA of the CDR3 is TGCAGTGCTAGAGGGGGCTTAGCCGGGACTAGCGGGGGGGCCGAGAATGAGCAGTTCTTC. It translates to CSARGGLAGTSGGAENEQFF.

The genes are TRBV6-1 and TRBJ1-4, with D perhaps matching TRBD1 (5 bases). Trimming shortened V by 0 bases and J by 2 bases, and 7 bases separated the two germline ends. Germline loops: CDR1 MNHNS, CDR2 SASEGT. The CDR3 sequence is 15 residues long. The CDR3 sequence is CASSEAHRTNEKLFF. The DNA of the CDR3 is TGTGCCAGCAGTGAAGCGCACAGGACTAATGAAAAACTGTTTTTT.

As to this clonotype: At one boundary the junction diverges from the germline segment, which might be a read error. This sequence joins TRBV7-9 and TRBJ1-5, with 8 bases matching TRBD1. CDR1 and CDR2 (germline): SEHNR, FQNEAQ (reference sequence). The CDR3 contains 13 residues. The DNA of the CDR3 is TGTGCCAGCAGCCAGGACAGGGATCAGCCCCGGCATTTT. Translating gives CASSQDRDQPRHF.

The chain couples TRBV28 to TRBJ2-5; TRBD1 aligns across 9 bases. Germline values: CDR1 MDHEN, CDR2 SYDVKM. The CDR3 length is 15 residues. V gave up 5 bases and J gave up 11 bases; unmatched junction bases: 15. The CDR3 nucleotides read TGTGCCAGCAGTCGGCTGGGACAGGGTCTCAGTCCGCAGTACTTC. Its translation is CASSRLGQGLSPQYF.

This chain joins TRBV7-2 and TRBJ2-4, with D maybe TRBD1 (5 bases). The germline V gene has CDR1 SGHTA and CDR2 FQGNSA. The CDR3 contains 12 residues. Trimming pared 6 bases from V and 15 bases from J, leaving 18 bases between. Here the CDR3 DNA reads TGTGCCAGCAGTGGGGCTGGAGAGACCCGGTACTTC. Amino acids: CASSGAGETRYF.

The CDR3 region is CASSHTGTTSSYNEQFF. The CDR3 nucleotides read TGTGCCAGCAGCCATACCGGGACTACTAGTTCCTACAATGAGCAGTTCTTC. V is TRBV3-1 and J is TRBJ2-1; 7 bases are shared with TRBD2. Unmatched junction bases numbered 9, after V lost 3 bases and J lost 1 base. The CDR3 length is 17 residues. Germline V gene sequence: CDR1 LGHDT, CDR2 YNNKEL (reference sequence).